This is a list of T cell receptor beta chains from one sample in a study of cytomegalovirus exposure and HLA in healthy donors. TCRdb's copy holds only in-frame clones and misses some; the assay was immunoSEQ multiplex PCR. The sample yields around 140,000 clones, 75% to 80% seen once. Sequenced sample: PBMCs. These receptors all stem from a male donor in good health and CMV-seronegative. The conserved cysteine and the conserved F or W are not part of the CDR3 here. Each record gives: V gene, J gene, CDR3 protein.

v_gene: TRBV5-1; j_gene: TRBJ2-5; CDR3aa: ASSSQETQY
v_gene: TRBV18; j_gene: TRBJ1-3; CDR3aa: ASSPGQGAGNTIY
v_gene: TRBV7-2; j_gene: TRBJ2-1; CDR3aa: ASIYRAGSSYNEQF
v_gene: TRBV5-1; j_gene: TRBJ2-1; CDR3aa: ASSSKTGQYYHEQF
v_gene: TRBV19; j_gene: TRBJ2-1; CDR3aa: ASSRVHEQF
v_gene: TRBV5-1; j_gene: TRBJ2-7; CDR3aa: ASSPGTSGGTYEQY
v_gene: TRBV4-3; j_gene: TRBJ2-1; CDR3aa: ASSQEQAAGSYNEQF
v_gene: TRBV14; j_gene: TRBJ1-1; CDR3aa: ASSRPGQGREAF
v_gene: TRBV19; j_gene: TRBJ2-4; CDR3aa: ASRLDRGSKNIQY
v_gene: TRBV7-9; j_gene: TRBJ2-5; CDR3aa: ASRPTREETQY
v_gene: TRBV7-2; j_gene: TRBJ1-6; CDR3aa: ASSSPDRGQGPLH
v_gene: TRBV7-2; j_gene: TRBJ2-3; CDR3aa: ASSLYTDTQY
v_gene: TRBV15; j_gene: TRBJ2-7; CDR3aa: ATSQDRYSYEQY
v_gene: TRBV7-9; j_gene: TRBJ1-2; CDR3aa: SSSQGTYGYT
v_gene: TRBV5-8; j_gene: TRBJ2-3; CDR3aa: ASSLEDISTDTQY
v_gene: TRBV5-8; j_gene: TRBJ2-5; CDR3aa: AGQGNGEQY
v_gene: TRBV5-1; j_gene: TRBJ2-2; CDR3aa: ASRGRGDTGELF
v_gene: TRBV7-8; j_gene: TRBJ1-3; CDR3aa: ASSTGGSGNTIY
v_gene: TRBV5-1; j_gene: TRBJ1-1; CDR3aa: ASSPGGATEAF
v_gene: TRBV2; j_gene: TRBJ2-5; CDR3aa: ASSEVWAGETQY
v_gene: TRBV19; j_gene: TRBJ1-6; CDR3aa: ASNRQNSPLH
v_gene: TRBV7-2; j_gene: TRBJ2-1; CDR3aa: ASSLVTGQGGSEQF
v_gene: TRBV14; j_gene: TRBJ1-2; CDR3aa: ASSQEQGTLHGYT
v_gene: TRBV29-1; j_gene: TRBJ2-4; CDR3aa: SVSRDWIKNIQY
v_gene: TRBV15; j_gene: TRBJ2-1; CDR3aa: ATSGRSGGPGEQF
v_gene: TRBV7-9; j_gene: TRBJ1-4; CDR3aa: ASRAQGFNEKLF
v_gene: TRBV27; j_gene: TRBJ2-2; CDR3aa: ASSGPTGGLSTGELF
v_gene: TRBV7-2; j_gene: TRBJ2-5; CDR3aa: ASSPGMVPRGQETQY
v_gene: TRBV9; j_gene: TRBJ2-7; CDR3aa: ASSVRDRPYEQY
v_gene: TRBV11-1; j_gene: TRBJ2-1; CDR3aa: ASSLRQGVENEQF
v_gene: TRBV27; j_gene: TRBJ2-5; CDR3aa: ASSFVAGAHQETQY
v_gene: TRBV5-4; j_gene: TRBJ2-5; CDR3aa: ASSLARDRDLGAQY
v_gene: TRBV18; j_gene: TRBJ2-3; CDR3aa: ASSPEPDTQY
v_gene: TRBV5-1; j_gene: TRBJ2-3; CDR3aa: ASRAGSTDTQY
v_gene: TRBV5-1; j_gene: TRBJ1-2; CDR3aa: ASSLAKGDNYGYT
v_gene: TRBV10-3; j_gene: TRBJ2-3; CDR3aa: AISEGRGVNTDTQY
v_gene: TRBV5-1; j_gene: TRBJ1-6; CDR3aa: ASSLNRVGDPLH
v_gene: TRBV5-6; j_gene: TRBJ1-1; CDR3aa: ASSFSVNTEAF
v_gene: TRBV18; j_gene: TRBJ1-5; CDR3aa: ASSPPGGSSNQPQH
v_gene: TRBV11-3; j_gene: TRBJ2-5; CDR3aa: ASSLWQGGPEETQY
v_gene: TRBV15; j_gene: TRBJ2-3; CDR3aa: ATSRDPGGRDTQY
v_gene: TRBV5-4; j_gene: TRBJ2-1; CDR3aa: ASSHPSGGFDEQF
v_gene: TRBV15; j_gene: TRBJ2-7; CDR3aa: ATSRDKRTGDEQY
v_gene: TRBV6-1; j_gene: TRBJ2-5; CDR3aa: ASSEGVAGRETQY
v_gene: TRBV4-1; j_gene: TRBJ1-4; CDR3aa: ASSPRGADEKLF
v_gene: TRBV6-1; j_gene: TRBJ2-5; CDR3aa: ASRRGQYPETQY
v_gene: TRBV6-1; j_gene: TRBJ1-4; CDR3aa: ASNLGQGNEKLF
v_gene: TRBV29-1; j_gene: TRBJ1-2; CDR3aa: SGGGTYGYT
v_gene: TRBV9; j_gene: TRBJ1-5; CDR3aa: ASSGGQLNQPQH
v_gene: TRBV19; j_gene: TRBJ1-5; CDR3aa: ASRGQGRQPQH
v_gene: TRBV6-5; j_gene: TRBJ1-2; CDR3aa: ASSWDRNYGYT
v_gene: TRBV21-1; j_gene: TRBJ1-5; CDR3aa: ARMGPLGGYSNQPQH
v_gene: TRBV29-1; j_gene: TRBJ1-1; CDR3aa: SDRVGTEAF